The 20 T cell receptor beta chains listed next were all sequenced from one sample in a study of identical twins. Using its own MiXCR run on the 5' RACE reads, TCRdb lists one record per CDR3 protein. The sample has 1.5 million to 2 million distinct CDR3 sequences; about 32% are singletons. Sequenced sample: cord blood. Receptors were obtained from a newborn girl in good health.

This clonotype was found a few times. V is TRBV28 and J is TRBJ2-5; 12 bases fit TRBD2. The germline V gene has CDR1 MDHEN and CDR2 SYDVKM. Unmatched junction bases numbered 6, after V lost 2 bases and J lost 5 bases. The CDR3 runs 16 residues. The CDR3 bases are TGTGCCAGCAGTTTAGTTCTAGCGGGAGGGATTGAGACCCAGTACTTC. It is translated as CASSLVLAGGIETQYF.

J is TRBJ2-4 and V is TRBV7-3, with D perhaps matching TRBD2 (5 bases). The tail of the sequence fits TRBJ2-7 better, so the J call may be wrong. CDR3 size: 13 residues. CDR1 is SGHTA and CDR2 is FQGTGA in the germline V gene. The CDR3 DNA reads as TGTGCCAGCAGGAGATCATCGGGAAACGAGCAGTACTTC. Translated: CASRRSSGNEQYF.

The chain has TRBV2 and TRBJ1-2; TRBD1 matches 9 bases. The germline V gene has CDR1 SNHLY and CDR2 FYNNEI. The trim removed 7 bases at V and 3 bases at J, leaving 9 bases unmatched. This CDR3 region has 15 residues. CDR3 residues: CASTAGQGGHYGYTF. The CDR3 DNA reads TGTGCCAGCACCGCGGGACAGGGAGGCCACTATGGCTACACCTTC. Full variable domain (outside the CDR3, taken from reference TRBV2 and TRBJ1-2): EPEVTQTPSHQVTQMGQEVILRCVPISNHLYFYWYRQILGQKVEFLVSFYNNEISEKSEIFDDQFSVERPDGSNFTLKIRSTKLEDSAMYFCASTAGQGGHYGYTFGSGTRLTVV.

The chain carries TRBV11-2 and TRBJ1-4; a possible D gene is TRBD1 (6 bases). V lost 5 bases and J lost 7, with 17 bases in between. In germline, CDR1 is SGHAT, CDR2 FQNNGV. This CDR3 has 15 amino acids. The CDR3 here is CASSRQGSGGEKLFF. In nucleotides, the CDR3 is TGTGCCAGCAGCCGGCAGGGGTCGGGGGGTGAAAAACTGTTTTTT. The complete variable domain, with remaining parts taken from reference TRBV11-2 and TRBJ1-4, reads EAGVAQSPRYKIIEKRQSVAFWCNPISGHATLYWYQQILGQGPKLLIQFQNNGVVDDSQLPKDRFSAERLKGVDSTLKIQPAKLEDSAVYLCASSRQGSGGEKLFFGSGTQLSVL.

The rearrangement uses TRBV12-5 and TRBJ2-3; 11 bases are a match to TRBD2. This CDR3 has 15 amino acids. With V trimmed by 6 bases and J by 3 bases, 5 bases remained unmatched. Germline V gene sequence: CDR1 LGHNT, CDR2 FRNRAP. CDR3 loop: CASGTLAGGTDTQYF. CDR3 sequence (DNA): TGTGCTAGTGGAACGCTAGCGGGAGGAACAGATACGCAGTATTTT.

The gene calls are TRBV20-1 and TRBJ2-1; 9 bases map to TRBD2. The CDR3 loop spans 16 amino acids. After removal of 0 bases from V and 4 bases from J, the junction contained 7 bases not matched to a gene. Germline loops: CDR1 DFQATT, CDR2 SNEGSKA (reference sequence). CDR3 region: CSARDRGLALYNEQFF. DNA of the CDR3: TGCAGTGCTAGAGATCGAGGACTAGCGCTATACAATGAGCAGTTCTTC.

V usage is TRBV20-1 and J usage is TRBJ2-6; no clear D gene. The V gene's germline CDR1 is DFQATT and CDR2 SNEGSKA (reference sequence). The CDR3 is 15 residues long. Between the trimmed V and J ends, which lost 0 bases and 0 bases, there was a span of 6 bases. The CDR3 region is CSAREGSSGANVLTF. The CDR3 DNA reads TGCAGTGCTAGAGAAGGTAGCTCTGGGGCCAACGTCCTGACTTTC.

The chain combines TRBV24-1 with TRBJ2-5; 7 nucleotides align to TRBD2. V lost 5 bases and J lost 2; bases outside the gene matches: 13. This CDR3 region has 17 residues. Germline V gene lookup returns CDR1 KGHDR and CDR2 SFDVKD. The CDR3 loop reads CATSGTRGDVRQETQYF. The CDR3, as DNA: TGTGCCACCAGTGGCACTCGGGGGGACGTAAGACAAGAGACCCAGTACTTC.

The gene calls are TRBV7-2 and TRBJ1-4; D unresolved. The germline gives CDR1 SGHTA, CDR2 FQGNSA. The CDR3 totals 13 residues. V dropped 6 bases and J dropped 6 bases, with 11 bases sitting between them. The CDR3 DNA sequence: TGTGCCAGCAGGGAGGGAGGACATGAAAAACTGTTTTTT. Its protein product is CASREGGHEKLFF. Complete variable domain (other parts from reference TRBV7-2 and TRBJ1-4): GAGVSQSPSNKVTEKGKDVELRCDPISGHTALYWYRQSLGQGLEFLIYFQGNSAPDKSGLPSDRFSAERTGGSVSTLTIQRTQQEDSAVYLCASREGGHEKLFFGSGTQLSVL.

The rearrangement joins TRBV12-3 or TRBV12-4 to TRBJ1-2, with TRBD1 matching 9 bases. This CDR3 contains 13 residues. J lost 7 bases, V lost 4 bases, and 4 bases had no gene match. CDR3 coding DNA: TGTGCCAGCAGTTGGGGACAGGGAGCTGGCTACACCTTC. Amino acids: CASSWGQGAGYTF.

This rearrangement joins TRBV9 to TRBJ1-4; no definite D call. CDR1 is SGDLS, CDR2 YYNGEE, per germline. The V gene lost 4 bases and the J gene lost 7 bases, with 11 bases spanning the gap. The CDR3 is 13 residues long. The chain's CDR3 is CASSSYGGEKLFF. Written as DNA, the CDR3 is TGTGCCAGCAGCTCCTATGGTGGTGAAAAACTGTTTTTT.

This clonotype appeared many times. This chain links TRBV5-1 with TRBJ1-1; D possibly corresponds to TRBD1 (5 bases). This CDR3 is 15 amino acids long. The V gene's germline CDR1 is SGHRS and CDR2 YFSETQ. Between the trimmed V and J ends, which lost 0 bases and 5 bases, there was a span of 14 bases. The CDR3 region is CASSLGPGRGTEAFF. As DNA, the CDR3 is TGCGCCAGCAGCTTGGGTCCAGGGAGAGGGACTGAAGCTTTCTTT.

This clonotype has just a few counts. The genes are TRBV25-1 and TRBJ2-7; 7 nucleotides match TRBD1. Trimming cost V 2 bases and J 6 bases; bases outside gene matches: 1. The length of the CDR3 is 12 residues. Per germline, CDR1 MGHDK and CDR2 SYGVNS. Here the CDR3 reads CASSEPGGEQYF. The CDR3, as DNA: TGTGCCAGCAGTGAACCAGGGGGCGAGCAGTACTTC.

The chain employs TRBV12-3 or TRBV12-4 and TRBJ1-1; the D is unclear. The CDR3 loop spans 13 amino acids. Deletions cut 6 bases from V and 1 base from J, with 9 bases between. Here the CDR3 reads CASRKAGNTEAFF. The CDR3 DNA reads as TGTGCCAGCAGAAAGGCGGGGAACACTGAAGCTTTCTTT.

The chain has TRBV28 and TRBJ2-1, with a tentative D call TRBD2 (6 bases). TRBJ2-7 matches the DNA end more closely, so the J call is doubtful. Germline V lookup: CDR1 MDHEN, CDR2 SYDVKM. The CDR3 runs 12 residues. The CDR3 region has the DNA TGTGCCTTTGGGGGGTCGGACAATGAGCAGTACTTC. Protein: CAFGGSDNEQYF.

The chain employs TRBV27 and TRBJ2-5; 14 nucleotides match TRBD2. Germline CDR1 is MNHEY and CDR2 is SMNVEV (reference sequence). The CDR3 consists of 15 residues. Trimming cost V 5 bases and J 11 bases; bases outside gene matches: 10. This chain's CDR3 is CASSLGLAGVSEQYF. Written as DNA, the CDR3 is TGTGCCAGCAGTCTGGGACTAGCGGGAGTCAGTGAGCAGTACTTC.

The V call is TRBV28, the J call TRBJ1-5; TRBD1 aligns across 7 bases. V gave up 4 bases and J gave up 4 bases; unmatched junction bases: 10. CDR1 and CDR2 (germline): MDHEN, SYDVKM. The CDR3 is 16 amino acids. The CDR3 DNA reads TGTGCCAGCAGTTCCACAGGGGCGCGGGGGAATCAGCCCCAGCATTTT. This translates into CASSSTGARGNQPQHF.

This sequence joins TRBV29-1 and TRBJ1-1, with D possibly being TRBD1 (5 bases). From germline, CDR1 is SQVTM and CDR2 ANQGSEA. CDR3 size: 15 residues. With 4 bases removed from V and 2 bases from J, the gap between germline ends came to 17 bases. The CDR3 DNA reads TGCAGCGTTGCAATCCCGGGACCTCGTAACACTGAAGCTTTCTTT. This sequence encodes CSVAIPGPRNTEAFF. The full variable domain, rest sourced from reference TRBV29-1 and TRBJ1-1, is SAVISQKPSRDICQRGTSLTIQCQVDSQVTMMFWYRQQPGQSLTLIATANQGSEATYESGFVIDKFPISRPNLTFSTLTVSNMSPEDSSIYLCSVAIPGPRNTEAFFGQGTRLTVV.

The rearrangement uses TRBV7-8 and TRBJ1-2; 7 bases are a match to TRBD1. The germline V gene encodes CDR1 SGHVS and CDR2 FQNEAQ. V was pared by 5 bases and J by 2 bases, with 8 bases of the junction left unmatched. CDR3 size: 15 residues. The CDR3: CASSKNRDRNYGYTF. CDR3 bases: TGTGCCAGCAGCAAAAACCGGGACAGAAACTATGGCTACACCTTC.

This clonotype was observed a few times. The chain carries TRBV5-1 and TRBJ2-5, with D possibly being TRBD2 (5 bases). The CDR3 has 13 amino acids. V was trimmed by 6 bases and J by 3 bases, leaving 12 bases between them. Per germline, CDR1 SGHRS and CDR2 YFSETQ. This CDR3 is CASMKEREETQYF. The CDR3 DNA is TGCGCCAGCATGAAGGAGAGGGAAGAGACCCAGTACTTC.